Shown below are 32 T cell receptor beta chains from a single sample sequenced in a study of blood T cell repertoires in COVID-19. The table came from immunoSEQ multiplex PCR; TCRdb's copy has only in-frame clones and leaves some out. The profile covers approximately 150,000 clones, with roughly 88% appearing a single time and about 2% taken by the ten largest. The specimen was peripheral blood. The receptors derive from a man aged 65 to 79 with acute or convalescent COVID-19.

The chain has TRBV11-2 and TRBJ1-1; no reliable D call. Trimming shortened V by 5 bases and J by 4 bases, and 11 bases separated the two germline ends. Germline V CDR1 and CDR2: SGHAT, FQNNGV. This CDR3 has 13 residues. The CDR3: CASSEQGGTEAFF. CDR3 nucleotide sequence: TGTGCCAGCAGCGAACAAGGAGGCACTGAAGCTTTCTTT.

The chain couples TRBV19 to TRBJ1-2; the D gene is possibly TRBD1 (5 bases). CDR1 is LNHDA, CDR2 SQIVND, per germline (reference sequence). The V end was cut by 6 bases, the J end by 6 bases, with 14 bases between. The length of the CDR3 is 13 residues. Here the CDR3 reads CASREQEGNGYTF. The DNA of the CDR3 is TGTGCCAGTAGGGAGCAGGAGGGGAATGGCTACACCTTC.

The chain is built from TRBV9 and TRBJ1-2, with a weak D call TRBD1 (5 bases). This CDR3 has 16 residues. Between the trimmed V and J ends, which lost 0 bases and 3 bases, there was a span of 15 bases. Looked up from germline, CDR1 is SGDLS and CDR2 is YYNGEE. CDR3 coding DNA: TGTGCCAGCAGCGTAGGCGGTCAGGGTTCAGACTATGGCTACACCTTC. This translates into CASSVGGQGSDYGYTF.

The chain recombines TRBV19 with TRBJ2-6, with 8 bases aligning to TRBD1. Germline assignment: CDR1 LNHDA and CDR2 SQIVND (reference sequence). The CDR3 runs to 19 residues. After removal of 4 bases from V and 0 bases from J, the junction contained 11 bases not matched to a gene. For the CDR3, the DNA is TGTGCCAGTAGTACAGGACAGGGCGGGGTTTTCTCTGGGGCCAACGTCCTGACTTTC. The encoded protein is CASSTGQGGVFSGANVLTF.

CDR3 nucleotides: TGTGCCAGCAGGAGGGCTAGCGGTCTAGGCGAGCAGTACTTC. Protein sequence: CASRRASGLGEQYF. The chain recombines TRBV6-5 with TRBJ2-7; 7 bases match TRBD2. CDR1 and CDR2 (germline): MNHEY, SVGAGI. J lost 6 bases, V lost 6 bases, and 11 bases had no gene match. This CDR3 has 14 residues.

This clone was counted once. This sequence joins TRBV30 and TRBJ2-7; D is ambiguous. Germline CDR1 and CDR2: GTSNPN and SVGIG (reference sequence). The CDR3 contains 12 residues. V was trimmed by 2 bases and J by 4 bases, leaving 9 bases between them. The CDR3 loop is CAWSQARYEQYF. In nucleotides, the CDR3 is TGTGCCTGGAGTCAGGCACGATACGAGCAGTACTTC.

The chain is built from TRBV9 and TRBJ2-3, with 10 bases matching TRBD2. V shed 5 bases and J 5 bases; nucleotides not matched to a gene: 5. Germline V lookup: CDR1 SGDLS, CDR2 YYNGEE. The CDR3 length is 14 residues. CDR3 residues: CASRPGLARDTQYF. The CDR3 nucleotides are TGTGCCAGCAGACCGGGACTAGCGAGAGATACGCAGTATTTT.

V usage is TRBV4-2 and J usage is TRBJ2-1, with TRBD2 matching over 8 bases. Germline V gene sequence: CDR1 LGHNA, CDR2 YNFKEQ. J lost 2 bases, V lost 2 bases, and 11 bases had no gene match. CDR3 length equals 18 residues. In nucleotides, the CDR3 is TGTGCCAGCAGCCAAATGTCTGGCGGGGGGCTGACCTACAATGAGCAGTTCTTC. The encoded protein is CASSQMSGGGLTYNEQFF.

The chain carries TRBV19 and TRBJ1-4; weak D call: TRBD1 (6 bases). The CDR3 is made up of 15 amino acids. Looked up from germline, CDR1 is LNHDA and CDR2 is SQIVND (reference sequence). Trimming cost V 6 bases and J 4 bases, with 15 bases left between them. CDR3 sequence reads: CASRPDRKNNEKLFF. CDR3 DNA sequence: TGTGCCAGTAGACCGGACAGAAAGAATAATGAAAAACTGTTTTTT.

The chain employs TRBV19 and TRBJ1-2; 10 nucleotides agree with TRBD1. CDR1 and CDR2 (germline): LNHDA, SQIVND (reference sequence). Trimming cost V 6 bases and J 4 bases; bases outside gene matches: 5. The CDR3 has 14 residues. CDR3 bases: TGTGCCAGTAGCTCGACAGGGGGCAGCTATGGCTACACCTTC. This encodes CASSSTGGSYGYTF.

The CDR3 bases are TGTGCCATCAGGACTGACAGGGCTAATTCACCCCTCCACTTT. It encodes CAIRTDRANSPLHF. V gene TRBV10-3 combines with J gene TRBJ1-6; 7 bases match TRBD1. V lost 6 bases and J lost 6; bases outside the gene matches: 5. Germline CDR1 ENHRY, CDR2 SYGVKD. CDR3 length: 14 amino acids.

The rearrangement joins TRBV6-5 to TRBJ2-5, with D tentatively TRBD2 (5 bases). Trimming pared 7 bases from V and 7 bases from J, leaving 22 bases between. This CDR3 is built from 15 residues. The V gene's germline CDR1 is MNHEY and CDR2 SVGAGI. This CDR3 is CASTVGGSRVGTQYF. In DNA, the CDR3 is TGTGCCAGCACCGTCGGAGGATCCCGGGTGGGGACCCAGTACTTC.

The chain combines TRBV19 with TRBJ1-4; 9 bases match TRBD1. Trimming removed 4 bases from V and 5 bases from J; junction bases left unmatched: 8. This CDR3 spans 16 amino acids. Germline loops: CDR1 LNHDA, CDR2 SQIVND (reference sequence). The CDR3 DNA is TGTGCCAGTAGTAGGGAACCGGGACAGGGAAATGAAAAACTGTTTTTT. Encoded protein: CASSREPGQGNEKLFF.

The chain combines TRBV5-6 with TRBJ1-2; no reliable D call. The CDR3 sequence is 15 residues long. Germline CDR1 is SGHDT and CDR2 is YYEEEE. With 2 bases removed from V and 7 bases from J, the gap between germline ends came to 18 bases. The CDR3: CASSLGQHGEGGYTF. CDR3 bases: TGTGCCAGCAGCTTAGGGCAGCACGGGGAAGGTGGCTACACCTTC.

A single count supports this clone. The chain recombines TRBV18 with TRBJ1-3; tentatively, D is TRBD1 (5 bases). Trimming cost V 2 bases and J 0 bases, with 17 bases left between them. Germline V gene sequence: CDR1 KGHSH, CDR2 LQKENI. This CDR3 region has 18 residues. The DNA for the CDR3 is TGTGCCAGCTCACCAAGAAGGGTGCAGGGCACCTCTGGAAACACCATATATTTT. Translated, it gives CASSPRRVQGTSGNTIYF.

The chain uses TRBV6-1 and TRBJ1-1; TRBD1 matches at 10 bases. The length of the CDR3 is 15 residues. With 0 bases clipped from V and 5 bases from J, the junction kept 3 bases outside the gene matches. Germline V gene lookup returns CDR1 MNHNS and CDR2 SASEGT. The CDR3 spells CASSEAGTGETEAFF. The CDR3, as DNA: TGTGCCAGCAGTGAAGCGGGGACAGGGGAGACTGAAGCTTTCTTT.

This clone has only one observation. J is TRBJ2-7 and V is TRBV5-8; 8 bases map to TRBD1. Looked up from germline, CDR1 is SGHTS and CDR2 is YDEGEE. This CDR3 region has 13 residues. V lost 3 bases to trimming and J lost 2 bases; unmatched junction nucleotides: 1. The CDR3 DNA reads as TGTGCCAGCAGCTGGGACAGGACCTACGAGCAGTACTTC. As protein: CASSWDRTYEQYF.

The V gene is TRBV9, the J gene TRBJ2-1, with D perhaps TRBD2 (6 bases). Germline values: CDR1 SGDLS, CDR2 YYNGEE. V lost 0 bases and J 6 bases, leaving 10 bases between the germline ends. This CDR3 is 14 amino acids long. The CDR3 DNA reads TGTGCCAGCAGCGTAGTTCCCGGGGGCAATGAGCAGTTCTTC. Translating gives CASSVVPGGNEQFF.

V usage is TRBV9 and J usage is TRBJ2-2; maybe TRBD2 (6 bases). The CDR3 loop spans 15 amino acids. Looked up from germline, CDR1 is SGDLS and CDR2 is YYNGEE. V lost 3 bases to trimming and J lost 3 bases, with 12 bases between them. Here the CDR3 reads CASSGSGSDTGELFF. The CDR3 bases are TGTGCCAGCAGCGGTAGCGGATCGGACACCGGGGAGCTGTTTTTT.

V is TRBV5-1 and J is TRBJ2-1; 7 bases are shared with TRBD2. V shed 4 bases and J 2 bases; nucleotides not matched to a gene: 6. Germline V gene data show CDR1 as SGHRS and CDR2 as YFSETQ. The CDR3 length is 15 residues. Here the CDR3 DNA reads TGCGCCAGCAGCCCCCCGGGACTAACCTACAATGAGCAGTTCTTC. Protein: CASSPPGLTYNEQFF.

The CDR3 sequence is CASRLGGGRAYEQYF. CDR3 nucleotide sequence: TGTGCCAGCAGACTAGGAGGGGGGAGGGCCTACGAGCAGTACTTC. This sequence joins TRBV11-2 and TRBJ2-7, with a tentative D call TRBD2 (7 bases). The V end lost 6 bases, the J end lost 2 bases, and 17 bases lay between the germline ends. The CDR3 is 15 amino acids. Germline-derived CDR1 and CDR2 are SGHAT and FQNNGV.

CDR3 protein: CASTPQRTSGGLRVAEQYF. In DNA form, the CDR3 reads TGTGCCAGCACCCCCCAAAGAACTAGCGGGGGCCTCCGGGTCGCCGAGCAGTACTTC. The rearrangement joins TRBV7-9 to TRBJ2-7, with 11 bases aligning to TRBD2. V dropped 7 bases and J dropped 6; count of bases not matched to a gene: 23. Germline CDR1 SEHNR, CDR2 FQNEAQ (reference sequence). This CDR3 is 19 amino acids long. Based on the CDR3 plus reference TRBV7-9 and TRBJ2-7, the full variable domain is DTGVSQNPRHKITKRGQNVTFRCDPISEHNRLYWYRQTLGQGPEFLTYFQNEAQLEKSRLLSDRFSAERPKGSFSTLEIQRTEQGDSAMYLCASTPQRTSGGLRVAEQYFGPGTRLTVT.

This chain uses TRBV2 with TRBJ1-6, with 9 bases that match TRBD1. The CDR3 is 15 residues long. V lost 3 bases and J lost 10; bases outside the gene matches: 7. Germline CDR1 is SNHLY and CDR2 is FYNNEI. The CDR3: CASSDWTGVNSPLHF. In DNA, the CDR3 is TGTGCCAGCAGTGATTGGACAGGGGTAAACTCACCCCTCCACTTT.

The V gene is TRBV11-2, the J gene TRBJ2-7, with 9 bases fitting TRBD1. Germline lookup yields CDR1 SGHAT and CDR2 FQNNGV. V was pared by 5 bases and J by 0 bases, with 2 bases of the junction left unmatched. The CDR3 covers 14 residues. In nucleotides, the CDR3 is TGTGCCAGCAGCCGGGACAGGGTCTCCTACGAGCAGTACTTC. Its protein product is CASSRDRVSYEQYF.

This sequence joins TRBV5-1 and TRBJ1-4; no clear D gene. Germline V gene data show CDR1 as SGHRS and CDR2 as YFSETQ. The CDR3 length is 16 residues. Deletions cut 4 bases from V and 0 bases from J, with 13 bases between. CDR3 region: CASSPTYLATNEKLFF. In DNA, the CDR3 is TGCGCCAGCAGCCCCACCTATCTTGCAACTAATGAAAAACTGTTTTTT.

The chain has TRBV5-3 and TRBJ1-2, with a tentative D call TRBD1 (6 bases). TRBV5-3 is flagged as an ORF with uncertain function. The CDR3 extends over 15 amino acids. The V and J ends lost 0 bases and 2 bases respectively, with 11 bases between them. CDR3 protein: CARSLAGRGNYGYTF. The DNA for the CDR3 is TGTGCCAGAAGCTTGGCCGGCAGGGGCAACTATGGCTACACCTTC.

The V gene is TRBV9, the J gene TRBJ2-2; D gene unclear. The V and J ends lost 2 bases and 2 bases respectively, with 7 bases between them. The CDR3 extends over 14 amino acids. Looked up from germline, CDR1 is SGDLS and CDR2 is YYNGEE. CDR3 DNA sequence: TGTGCCAGCAGCGTTTCTCCCAACACCGGGGAGCTGTTTTTT. It translates to CASSVSPNTGELFF.

The genes are TRBV11-2 and TRBJ2-5, with a weak D call TRBD1 (5 bases). There are 16 residues in the CDR3. The V end was cut by 0 bases, the J end by 1 base, with 12 bases between. Germline values: CDR1 SGHAT, CDR2 FQNNGV. This CDR3 is CASSLDRRTTQETQYF. The CDR3 bases are TGTGCCAGCAGCTTAGATCGGCGGACAACCCAAGAGACCCAGTACTTC.

This chain joins TRBV3-1 (or the pseudogene TRBV3-2) and TRBJ2-2; TRBD2 aligns across 12 bases. The CDR3 spans 16 residues. Germline values: CDR1 LGHDT, CDR2 YNNKEL (reference sequence). V lost 3 bases and J lost 4; bases outside the gene matches: 3. In DNA, the CDR3 is TGTGCCAGCAGCCACCAACTAGCGGGGGGCACCGGGGAGCTGTTTTTT. Protein: CASSHQLAGGTGELFF.

The genes are TRBV24-1 and TRBJ1-1, with D unclear. Looked up from germline, CDR1 is KGHDR and CDR2 is SFDVKD. The CDR3 is made up of 13 amino acids. The germline V and J ends were trimmed by 7 bases and 7 bases, with 15 bases remaining between them. The CDR3 is CATRAESMVEAFF. The CDR3 DNA is TGTGCCACCAGGGCCGAATCGATGGTTGAAGCTTTCTTT.

The J gene is TRBJ2-7, the V gene TRBV18; TRBD1 might be the D (5 bases). CDR3 length: 13 amino acids. V dropped 3 bases and J dropped 5 bases, with 11 bases sitting between them. Germline V lookup: CDR1 KGHSH, CDR2 LQKENI. CDR3 protein: CASSPSGSHEQYF. In nucleotides, the CDR3 is TGTGCCAGCTCACCCTCAGGGTCCCACGAGCAGTACTTC.

V and J are TRBV28 and TRBJ2-7, with D tentatively TRBD2 (7 bases). Trimming left V 6 bases short and J 7 bases short, with 25 bases between. The germline CDR1 and CDR2 sequences are MDHEN and SYDVKM. The CDR3 is made up of 16 amino acids. CDR3 in amino acids: CASSPASMGGQGEQYF. CDR3 DNA sequence: TGTGCCAGCAGCCCGGCGTCTATGGGGGGGCAGGGTGAGCAGTACTTC.